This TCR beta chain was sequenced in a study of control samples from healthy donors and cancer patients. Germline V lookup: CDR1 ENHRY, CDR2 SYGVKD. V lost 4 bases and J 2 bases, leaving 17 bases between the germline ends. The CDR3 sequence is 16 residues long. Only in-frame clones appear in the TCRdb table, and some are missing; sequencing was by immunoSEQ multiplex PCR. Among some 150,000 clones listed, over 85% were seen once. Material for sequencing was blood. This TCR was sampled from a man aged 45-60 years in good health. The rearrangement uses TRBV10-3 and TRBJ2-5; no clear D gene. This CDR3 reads CAISAPSSSWQETQYF. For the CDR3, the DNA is TGTGCCATCAGTGCCCCTTCTTCCAGCTGGCAAGAGACCCAGTACTTC.